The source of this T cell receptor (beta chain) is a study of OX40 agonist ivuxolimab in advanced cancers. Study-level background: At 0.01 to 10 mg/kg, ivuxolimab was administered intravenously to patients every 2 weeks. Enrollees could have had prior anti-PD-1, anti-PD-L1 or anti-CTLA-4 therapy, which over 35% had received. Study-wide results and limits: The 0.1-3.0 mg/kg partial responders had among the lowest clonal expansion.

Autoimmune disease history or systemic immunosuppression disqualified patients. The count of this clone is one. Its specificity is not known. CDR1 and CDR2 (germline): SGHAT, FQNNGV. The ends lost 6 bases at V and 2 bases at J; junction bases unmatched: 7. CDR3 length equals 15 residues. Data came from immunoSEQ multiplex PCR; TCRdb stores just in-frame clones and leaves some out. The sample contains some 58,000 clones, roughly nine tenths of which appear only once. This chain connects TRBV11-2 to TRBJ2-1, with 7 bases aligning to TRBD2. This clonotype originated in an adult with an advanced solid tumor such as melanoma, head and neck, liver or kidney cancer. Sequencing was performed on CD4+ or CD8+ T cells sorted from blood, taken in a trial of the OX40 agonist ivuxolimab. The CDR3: CASSKSGNTYNEQFF. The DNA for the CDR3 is TGTGCCAGCAGTAAAAGCGGGAATACCTACAATGAGCAGTTCTTC.